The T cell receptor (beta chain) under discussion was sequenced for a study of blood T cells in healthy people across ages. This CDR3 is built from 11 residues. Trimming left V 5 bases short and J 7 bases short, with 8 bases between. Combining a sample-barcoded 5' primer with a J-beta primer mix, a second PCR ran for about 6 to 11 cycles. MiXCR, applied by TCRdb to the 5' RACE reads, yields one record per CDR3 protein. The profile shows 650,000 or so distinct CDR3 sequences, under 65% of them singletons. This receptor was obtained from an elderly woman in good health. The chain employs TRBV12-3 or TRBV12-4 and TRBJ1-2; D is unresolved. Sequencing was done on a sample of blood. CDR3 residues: CASSIGLGYTF. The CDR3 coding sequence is TGTGCCAGCAGTATAGGCCTTGGCTACACCTTC.